This T cell receptor (beta chain) was profiled in a study of graft-versus-host responses after intestinal transplantation. Study overall: All recipients got anti-thymocyte globulin induction, then tacrolimus and steroids for roughly 3 years.

V was trimmed by 0 bases and J by 2 bases, leaving 7 bases between them. The CDR3 has 14 residues. Germline V gives CDR1 MGHRA, CDR2 YSYEKL. Repertoires were generated with immunoSEQ multiplex PCR, while TCRdb's copy carries only in-frame clones and drops some. The table lists about 29,000 clones, just under 95% of them singletons, with less than 0.75% in the top ten. This specimen consisted of PBMCs, obtained approximately ten weeks after intestinal transplant. The clonotype was recovered from a human patient who received an intestinal transplant, so some T cells may come from the graft donor. This chain joins TRBV4-1 and TRBJ1-1; weak D call: TRBD1 (5 bases). CDR3 DNA: TGCGCCAGCAGCCAAGAAAGGGGAAACACTGAAGCTTTCTTT. It translates to CASSQERGNTEAFF.